The 22 T cell receptor beta chains given below trace back to one sample, sequenced in a study of cytotoxic CD8 clonotypes in ibrutinib-treated CLL. Using immunoSEQ multiplex PCR, the repertoire was profiled, and TCRdb retains in-frame clones only, with some absent. The sample holds 250,000 or so clones, 70% seen once. Here the sequenced sample was PBMCs, taken after 24 months of ibrutinib treatment. These receptors were obtained from a human donor with chronic lymphocytic leukemia.

The rearrangement links TRBV7-3 to TRBJ1-2; possibly TRBD1 for D (5 bases). This CDR3 comprises 15 residues. The germline gives CDR1 SGHTA, CDR2 FQGTGA. Trimming took 2 bases from V and 0 from J, leaving 10 bases between them. In DNA, the CDR3 is TGTGCCAGCAGCTTAGACGGGGCGGCTAACTATGGCTACACCTTC. Translated, it gives CASSLDGAANYGYTF.

The chain joins TRBV28 to TRBJ1-2; no clear D. The germline V gene has CDR1 MDHEN and CDR2 SYDVKM. The CDR3 is made up of 10 amino acids. V was trimmed by 8 bases and J by 5 bases, leaving 6 bases between them. CDR3 in DNA: TGTGCCAGCGGTTCATATGGCTACACCTTC. It is translated as CASGSYGYTF.

The CDR3 nucleotides read TGTGCCAGCAGTCCATACGGAGGGGGTTTCGGCTACGAGCAGTACTTC. Translation gives CASSPYGGGFGYEQYF. This sequence joins TRBV27 and TRBJ2-7; either TRBD1 or TRBD2 may fit D (6 bases each). Germline loops: CDR1 MNHEY, CDR2 SMNVEV (reference sequence). The CDR3 is 16 amino acids. V lost 5 bases, J lost 3 bases, and 20 bases lay in between.

This clone was detected a few times. V and J are TRBV6-6 and TRBJ1-2, with 12 nucleotides matching TRBD1. Germline-derived CDR1 and CDR2 are MNHNY and SVGAGI (reference sequence). The CDR3 consists of 14 residues. V gave up 6 bases and J gave up 7 bases; unmatched junction bases: 6. The CDR3 protein is CASRGTGGGGGYTF. CDR3 in DNA: TGTGCCAGCAGGGGGACAGGGGGCGGAGGTGGCTACACCTTC.

This rearrangement joins TRBV29-1 to TRBJ2-5; TRBD1 or TRBD2 may be the D gene (5 bases each). Trimming left V 4 bases short and J 1 base short, with 10 bases between. This CDR3 has 13 amino acids. Germline V lookup: CDR1 SQVTM, CDR2 ANQGSEA. In DNA, the CDR3 is TGCAGCGTTGCCGGGACCATCCAAGAGACCCAGTACTTC. Translation: CSVAGTIQETQYF. Drawing the rest from reference TRBV29-1 and TRBJ2-5, the complete variable domain is SAVISQKPSRDICQRGTSLTIQCQVDSQVTMMFWYRQQPGQSLTLIATANQGSEATYESGFVIDKFPISRPNLTFSTLTVSNMSPEDSSIYLCSVAGTIQETQYFGPGTRLLVL.

This rearrangement joins TRBV7-9 to TRBJ1-4; D is uncertain. CDR3 length equals 15 residues. Germline V gene lookup returns CDR1 SEHNR and CDR2 FQNEAQ (reference sequence). Trimming removed 3 bases at V and 4 bases at J, with 12 bases between. The CDR3 DNA sequence: TGTGCCAGCAGCTTTGGTCAGACCGATAATGAAAAACTGTTTTTT. It specifies CASSFGQTDNEKLFF.

V and J are TRBV19 and TRBJ2-1; D possibly corresponds to TRBD2 (5 bases). Between the trimmed V and J ends, which lost 4 bases and 5 bases, there was a span of 15 bases. There are 15 residues in the CDR3. In germline, CDR1 is LNHDA, CDR2 SQIVND (reference sequence). Here the CDR3 reads CASSTRAEANNEQFF. CDR3 bases: TGTGCCAGTAGTACACGAGCGGAAGCCAACAATGAGCAGTTCTTC. The entire variable domain, with the rest obtained from reference TRBV19 and TRBJ2-1, is as follows: DGGITQSPKYLFRKEGQNVTLSCEQNLNHDAMYWYRQDPGQGLRLIYYSQIVNDFQKGDIAEGYSVSREKKESFPLTVTSAQKNPTAFYLCASSTRAEANNEQFFGPGTRLTVL.

This clone has just a few counts. The CDR3 is CASSVGQGTRSNQPQHF. DNA for the CDR3: TGTGCCAGCAGTGTGGGACAGGGGACAAGGAGCAATCAGCCCCAGCATTTT. The rearrangement uses TRBV28 and TRBJ1-5; TRBD1 agrees at 10 bases. This CDR3 is built from 17 residues. V shed 5 bases and J 1 base; nucleotides not matched to a gene: 8. CDR1 is MDHEN, CDR2 SYDVKM, per germline. Full variable domain (remainder filled in from reference TRBV28 and TRBJ1-5): DVKVTQSSRYLVKRTGEKVFLECVQDMDHENMFWYRQDPGLGLRLIYFSYDVKMKEKGDIPEGYSVSREKKERFSLILESASTNQTSMYLCASSVGQGTRSNQPQHFGDGTRLSIL.

V gene TRBV11-1 combines with J gene TRBJ2-2; D not certain. V lost 3 bases and J lost 1, with 3 bases in between. The V gene's germline CDR1 is SGHAT and CDR2 FQDESV (reference sequence). The CDR3 loop spans 13 amino acids. CDR3 loop: CASSFVNTGELFF. CDR3 in DNA: TGTGCCAGCAGCTTCGTGAACACCGGGGAGCTGTTTTTT.

The V call is TRBV5-1, the J call TRBJ2-3; D could derive from TRBD1 or TRBD2 (5 bases each). Per the germline V gene, CDR1 is SGHRS and CDR2 is YFSETQ. V lost 4 bases and J 3 bases, leaving 18 bases between the germline ends. The length of the CDR3 is 16 residues. As DNA, the CDR3 is TGCGCCAGCAGCCCTGGAGGCGGCGAGGGGACAGATACGCAGTATTTT. It is translated as CASSPGGGEGTDTQYF.

The sample holds a few counts of this clone. This sequence joins TRBV27 and TRBJ1-5; D gene unclear. From germline, CDR1 is MNHEY and CDR2 SMNVEV (reference sequence). The CDR3 covers 14 residues. The V end lost 2 bases, the J end lost 1 base, and 6 bases lay between the germline ends. The chain's CDR3 is CASSLLGSNQPQHF. The CDR3 region has the DNA TGTGCCAGCAGTTTACTGGGGAGCAATCAGCCCCAGCATTTT.

The V gene is TRBV5-5, the J gene TRBJ2-3, with D unclear. V was trimmed by 6 bases and J by 5 bases, leaving 13 bases between them. Germline V gene data show CDR1 as SGHKS and CDR2 as YYEKEE (reference sequence). CDR3 length: 13 residues. CDR3 amino acids: CASNQIRVDTQYF. CDR3 sequence (DNA): TGTGCCAGCAACCAAATACGGGTAGATACGCAGTATTTT. The complete variable domain, with remaining parts taken from reference TRBV5-5 and TRBJ2-3, reads DAGVTQSPTHLIKTRGQQVTLRCSPISGHKSVSWYQQVLGQGPQFIFQYYEKEERGRGNFPDRFSARQFPNYSSELNVNALLLGDSALYLCASNQIRVDTQYFGPGTRLTVL.

The chain is built from TRBV29-1 and TRBJ2-7, with D tentatively TRBD2 (5 bases). This CDR3 is built from 14 residues. The V and J ends lost 6 bases and 0 bases respectively, with 15 bases between them. Germline CDR1 SQVTM, CDR2 ANQGSEA. CDR3 sequence: CSVTASGNSYEQYF. Written as DNA, the CDR3 is TGCAGCGTGACGGCCAGCGGAAACTCCTACGAGCAGTACTTC.

The chain links TRBV28 to TRBJ2-1, with 7 bases fitting TRBD2. The CDR3 runs to 14 residues. CDR1 is MDHEN, CDR2 SYDVKM, per germline. V shed 6 bases and J 0 bases; nucleotides not matched to a gene: 2. The CDR3 DNA sequence: TGTGCCAGCAGCCCGGGGGGCTCCTACAATGAGCAGTTCTTC. Translated, it gives CASSPGGSYNEQFF.

This chain connects TRBV15 to TRBJ2-5, with TRBD2 matching over 13 bases. V gave up 9 bases and J gave up 1 base; unmatched junction bases: 14. The CDR3 consists of 18 residues. Germline V gives CDR1 LNHNV, CDR2 YYDKDF (reference sequence). The CDR3 loop is CATTRLAGGPYFQETQYF. CDR3 coding DNA: TGTGCCACTACCAGACTAGCGGGAGGCCCCTATTTCCAAGAGACCCAGTACTTC.

The chain joins TRBV9 to TRBJ2-2; the match to TRBD1 covers 8 bases. The length of the CDR3 is 17 residues. Germline V gene sequence: CDR1 SGDLS, CDR2 YYNGEE. V trimming: 2 bases; J trimming: 0 bases; junction bases outside the gene matches: 6. The CDR3 reads CASSVDRERPNTGELFF. CDR3 in DNA: TGTGCCAGCAGCGTGGACAGGGAGCGGCCGAACACCGGGGAGCTGTTTTTT.

The chain links TRBV27 to TRBJ2-5; TRBD2 agrees at 9 bases. The V gene's germline CDR1 is MNHEY and CDR2 SMNVEV (reference sequence). The CDR3 is 14 residues long. After removal of 6 bases from V and 3 bases from J, the junction contained 5 bases not matched to a gene. The CDR3 loop is CASRTLAGKETQYF. The CDR3 nucleotides are TGTGCCAGCAGAACCCTAGCGGGGAAAGAGACCCAGTACTTC.

The J gene is TRBJ2-1, the V gene TRBV19; TRBD2 is a possible D gene (5 bases). V was trimmed by 7 bases and J by 7 bases, leaving 11 bases between them. Germline V CDR1 and CDR2: LNHDA, SQIVND (reference sequence). The CDR3 runs 12 residues. The CDR3 region has the DNA TGTGCCAGTAAGGGCCGAGGGAATGAGCAGTTCTTC. Protein: CASKGRGNEQFF.

The sample holds a few counts of this clone. The rearrangement links TRBV4-2 to TRBJ2-2; 7 positions match TRBD1. The ends lost 4 bases at V and 0 bases at J; junction bases unmatched: 5. There are 16 residues in the CDR3. Germline V gene lookup returns CDR1 LGHNA and CDR2 YNFKEQ. CDR3 coding DNA: TGTGCCAGCAGCCCGGGACAGCGGACGAACACCGGGGAGCTGTTTTTT. Translation gives CASSPGQRTNTGELFF.

The table lists this clone with a few counts. Other DNA sequences in this sample translate to the same CDR3. The chain uses TRBV9 and TRBJ2-5, with D perhaps assigned TRBD1 or TRBD2 (6 bases each). V was shortened by 3 bases and J by 3 bases, with 15 bases between the two germline ends. Germline-derived CDR1 and CDR2 are SGDLS and YYNGEE. The CDR3 is made up of 15 amino acids. This chain's CDR3 is CASSGSTGGKETQYF. Written as DNA, the CDR3 is TGTGCCAGCAGCGGATCGACAGGCGGGAAAGAGACCCAGTACTTC. Full variable domain (missing parts from reference TRBV9 and TRBJ2-5): DSGVTQTPKHLITATGQRVTLRCSPRSGDLSVYWYQQSLDQGLQFLIQYYNGEERAKGNILERFSAQQFPDLHSELNLSSLELGDSALYFCASSGSTGGKETQYFGPGTRLLVL.

The rearrangement joins TRBV11-2 to TRBJ2-1; D is unresolved. Germline V gene data show CDR1 as SGHAT and CDR2 as FQNNGV. This CDR3 is built from 14 residues. V lost 1 base to trimming and J lost 6 bases, with 10 bases between them. CDR3 bases: TGTGCCAGCAGCTTAGGTAGTGAGCTCAATGAGCAGTTCTTC. Translated: CASSLGSELNEQFF.

The gene calls are TRBV7-9 and TRBJ1-2; D is ambiguous. Per the germline V gene, CDR1 is SEHNR and CDR2 is FQNEAQ (reference sequence). V lost 3 bases and J 6 bases, leaving 5 bases between the germline ends. The CDR3 has 11 residues. This CDR3 reads CASSFGDGYTF. The CDR3 coding sequence is TGTGCCAGCAGCTTTGGAGATGGCTACACCTTC.